This T cell receptor beta chain was obtained from a study of cytomegalovirus exposure and HLA in healthy donors. The PCR employed 60 Vbeta primers together with 13 Jbeta primers. Only in-frame clones appear in the TCRdb table, and some are missing; sequencing was by immunoSEQ multiplex PCR. The sample yields approximately 150,000 clones, approximately 80% seen once. The V gene's germline CDR1 is MDHEN and CDR2 SYDVKM. V trimming: 4 bases; J trimming: 5 bases; junction bases outside the gene matches: 7. The CDR3 is 15 amino acids. The chain is built from TRBV28 and TRBJ2-3; 9 bases fit TRBD2. This clonotype was sampled from a man aged 30 to 45 in good health and CMV-seropositive. The source material was PBMCs. The CDR3 DNA follows: TGTGCCAGCAGTTCACTGACTAGCGGCGGAGATACGCAGTATTTT. Its protein product is CASSSLTSGGDTQYF.